This T cell receptor beta chain was captured by sequencing in a study of shared clonotypes between healthy human individuals. Study-wide results and limits: A reduction in generation probabilities was seen for non-shared clonotypes relative to those shared by all four donors.

CDR3 length equals 14 residues. V lost 4 bases to trimming and J lost 10 bases; unmatched junction nucleotides: 5. Per the germline V gene, CDR1 is SGHRS and CDR2 is YFSETQ. Every immunoSEQ plate was one replicate of a subset's evenly spread DNA. Repertoires were generated with immunoSEQ multiplex PCR, while TCRdb's copy carries only in-frame clones and drops some. The sample records about 770,000 clones, roughly 72% being singletons. A few counts support this clone. Its specificity is not known. Other nucleotide sequences in the sample specify the same CDR3. The rearrangement uses TRBV5-1 and TRBJ2-1, with 13 positions matching TRBD2. The source is a woman aged 25-40 years in good health. Source material: memory CD4+ T cells sorted from blood. Subset noted: CD45RA-negative fraction. The CDR3: CASSPGTSGTEQFF. The CDR3 coding sequence is TGCGCCAGCAGCCCCGGGACTAGCGGGACGGAGCAGTTCTTC.